This T cell receptor beta chain originates from a study of blood T cells in healthy people across ages. PCR was performed a second time for 7 to 11 cycles using a sample-barcoded 5' primer and a J-beta primer mix. Per sample, CDR3-containing paired-end reads numbered at least 3 million. TCRdb independently ran MiXCR on the 5' RACE reads; one entry per CDR3 protein. Here the sample spans over 1,500,000 distinct CDR3 sequences, about 50% being singletons. General study points: Bulk PBMC profiling left naive and antigen-experienced comparisons inconclusive.

Points on this clonotype: Its antigen remains unidentified.

Sequenced input: blood. This TCR was recovered from a woman aged 40-49 years in good health.

Here the CDR3 DNA reads TGTGCCAGCAGCATAGGGGGACAGGACTATGGCTACACCTTC. It specifies CASSIGGQDYGYTF. The chain has TRBV7-9 and TRBJ1-2, with 8 bases aligning to TRBD1. Trimming at V came to 5 bases and at J to 3 bases, leaving 5 bases not matched to a gene. This CDR3 is 14 amino acids long. Germline assignment: CDR1 SEHNR and CDR2 FQNEAQ (reference sequence). Full variable domain (outside the CDR3, taken from reference TRBV7-9 and TRBJ1-2): DTGVSQNPRHKITKRGQNVTFRCDPISEHNRLYWYRQTLGQGPEFLTYFQNEAQLEKSRLLSDRFSAERPKGSFSTLEIQRTEQGDSAMYLCASSIGGQDYGYTFGSGTRLTVV.